Given below is one T cell receptor beta chain in context. Antigen specificity is unknown. The data stem from a study of monozygotic twins with inflammatory bowel disease. Study-wide results and limits: Resolution of different T cell subtypes was not achieved. Data gave no support to a single strong signal or clonotype associated with IBD. Patient repertoire variability may have increased through differing immunosuppressive treatments.

The CDR3 has 15 amino acids. Germline CDR1 is SGHVS and CDR2 is FNYEAQ. TCRdb reprocessed the 5' RACE reads, with one entry per CDR3 protein and no DNA. Found here are some 440,000 distinct CDR3 sequences; the top ten clones hold roughly 2.2%. Sequencing was done on a sample of blood. This TCR was sampled from a human donor with ulcerative colitis or Crohn's disease, or a healthy co-twin of an affected twin (not recorded which). This sequence joins TRBV7-6 and TRBJ2-7. This CDR3 is CASSLAAWESYEQYF.